This TCR beta chain stems from a study of blood T cell repertoires in COVID-19. At the level of the study: PBMCs, B-cell-depleted T cells, or T cells were the source of the cDNA or gDNA that made up the material.

Participant age was roughly 18 to 95 years, and participants resided in approximately 25 US areas. Grouping used clinical history reported by participants in a survey and questionnaire. CDR1 is SQVTM, CDR2 ANQGSEA, per germline. CDR3 length: 13 residues. TCRdb's copy holds only in-frame clones and misses some; the assay was immunoSEQ multiplex PCR. This table holds around 200,000 clones, 86% found once. The rearrangement joins TRBV29-1 to TRBJ1-5; 12 nucleotides match TRBD1. Sequenced: PBMCs or T cells enriched from blood (not recorded which). The clonotype comes from a woman in her twenties or thirties who had been exposed to COVID-19. The CDR3 coding sequence is TGCGCCGGGGGACAGGGGGCGGGTCAGCCCCAGCATTTT. It codes for CAGGQGAGQPQHF.